This T cell receptor (beta chain) emerged from a study of blood T cells in healthy people across ages. Germline lookup yields CDR1 SNHLY and CDR2 FYNNEI. The CDR3 has 14 amino acids. V lost 6 bases and J lost 5; bases outside the gene matches: 3. For every donor, a draw yielded 9.5 to 10 milliliters of peripheral blood. Primers used in a second PCR of about 6 to 11 cycles were a sample-barcoded 5' primer and a J-beta primer mix. Every cDNA was tagged by a template-switch adaptor with 12 random nucleotides. TCRdb used MiXCR to reprocess the 5' RACE reads, holding one entry per CDR3 protein. The data show around 970,000 distinct CDR3 sequences, with 45% to 60% seen just once and over 20% held by the top ten.

The source material was blood. V usage is TRBV2 and J usage is TRBJ2-2, with 10 nucleotides matching TRBD2. The clonotype was recovered from an older woman in good health. The CDR3 DNA is TGTGCCAGCAGGAAGCGGGAGGGGACCGGGGAGCTGTTTTTT. It codes for CASRKREGTGELFF.